The clone carrying this T cell receptor (beta chain) occurred a few times. What it binds is not known. Trimming removed 2 bases from V and 2 bases from J, with 9 bases in between. This CDR3 contains 14 residues. Germline lookup yields CDR1 MNHEY and CDR2 SVGEGT. The data were taken from a study of identical twins. Notes on the study in general: Models predicted less out-of-frame TCR alpha sharing in monozygotic twins than was found. Cord blood's abundant beta clonotypes had fewer insertions, unlike memory repertoires.

MiXCR was run by TCRdb on the 5' RACE reads, yielding one entry per CDR3 protein. The sample has approximately 230,000 distinct CDR3 sequences; approximately 5.9% are singletons. The data also belong to a second study, concerning T cells expressing NK-cell markers. As reported in that work: Sequencing of TCR beta repertoires drew on sorted CD3+CD56+NKG2C+, CD3+CD56+NKG2C- and CD3+CD56-NKG2C+ T cells. Restriction of the sorted population to alpha-beta TCR T cells was achieved in several experiments with an anti-gamma-delta TCR antibody.

The chain couples TRBV6-2 or TRBV6-3 to TRBJ2-5; TRBD2 is a possible D gene (5 bases). This clonotype originated in a woman between 18 and 29 years old in good health. Sample: CD8+ T cells sorted from blood. Written as DNA, the CDR3 is TGTGCCAGCAGTTACGACGGAGGACAAGAGACCCAGTACTTC. Translating gives CASSYDGGQETQYF.